A selection of T cell receptor beta chains follows, all from one sample in a study of cytomegalovirus exposure and HLA in healthy donors. Some clones are missing from TCRdb's copy, which holds only in-frame ones; the method was immunoSEQ multiplex PCR. The sample carries more than 150,000 clones, about 84% recorded once. The sequencing input was PBMCs. The receptors come from a man aged 45-60 years in good health and CMV-seronegative. Both conserved end residues are part of each CDR3. Each record gives: J gene, D gene, clone size, V gene, CDR3 DNA, CDR3 protein. The D gene is left open where the match is weak. Some rows mark clone size as missing; the rest say once, few, many or name a class of expanded clone.

J gene: TRBJ1-3; D gene: -; clone size: -; V gene: TRBV7-6; CDR3 DNA: TGTGCCAGCAGCTTTTGGGACGGGGGAGGTGGAAACACCATATATTTT; CDR3 protein: CASSFWDGGGGNTIYF
J gene: TRBJ1-6; D gene: TRBD1; clone size: -; V gene: TRBV6-5; CDR3 DNA: TGTGCCAGCAGCCTACAGGGGGCGGATAATTCACCCCTCCACTTT; CDR3 protein: CASSLQGADNSPLHF
J gene: TRBJ1-4; D gene: -; clone size: -; V gene: TRBV7-6; CDR3 DNA: TGTGCCAGCAGCTTAATGCAGGGTTTGAATGAAAAACTGTTTTTT; CDR3 protein: CASSLMQGLNEKLFF
J gene: TRBJ2-1; D gene: TRBD2; clone size: -; V gene: TRBV4-3; CDR3 DNA: TGCGCCAGCAGCCAATATAGCGGGGGCCCTAATTACAATGAGCAGTTCTTC; CDR3 protein: CASSQYSGGPNYNEQFF
J gene: TRBJ2-5; D gene: TRBD2; clone size: -; V gene: TRBV10-3; CDR3 DNA: TGTGCCATCAGTGAGGCTAGCGGGGGAAAAGAGACCCAGTACTTC; CDR3 protein: CAISEASGGKETQYF
J gene: TRBJ1-1; D gene: -; clone size: -; V gene: TRBV5-1; CDR3 DNA: TGCGCCAGCAGCTCCCCCGGCGGTGGGAGACGAGCTTTCTTT; CDR3 protein: CASSSPGGGRRAFF
J gene: TRBJ2-7; D gene: TRBD2; clone size: -; V gene: TRBV10-2; CDR3 DNA: TGCGCCAGTAGGCAACCCGGGGGGTACGAGCAGTACTTC; CDR3 protein: CASRQPGGYEQYF
J gene: TRBJ1-1; D gene: -; clone size: -; V gene: TRBV5-1; CDR3 DNA: TGCGCCAGCAGCTCGTATCTAAACAGGGCAGCTAACACTGAAGCTTTCTTT; CDR3 protein: CASSSYLNRAANTEAFF
J gene: TRBJ2-3; D gene: -; clone size: -; V gene: TRBV28; CDR3 DNA: TGTGCCAGCAGTTTACCACCCCGGGGTACGCAGTATTTT; CDR3 protein: CASSLPPRGTQYF
J gene: TRBJ2-7; D gene: TRBD1; clone size: -; V gene: TRBV7-2; CDR3 DNA: TGTGCCAGCAGCGTCCAACAGGGGTCCCCCTACGAGCAGTACTTC; CDR3 protein: CASSVQQGSPYEQYF
J gene: TRBJ1-1; D gene: -; clone size: -; V gene: TRBV6-5; CDR3 DNA: TGTGCCAGCATTAAAAAGGGGGTCACTGAAGCTTTCTTT; CDR3 protein: CASIKKGVTEAFF
J gene: TRBJ1-2; D gene: -; clone size: few; V gene: TRBV6-5; CDR3 DNA: TGTGCCAGCAGTTCCGGACGGGGGAACTATGGCTACACCTTC; CDR3 protein: CASSSGRGNYGYTF
J gene: TRBJ2-7; D gene: TRBD1; clone size: once; V gene: TRBV5-1; CDR3 DNA: TGCGCCAGCAGCCCCCGACAGGGGACCTACGAGCAGTACTTC; CDR3 protein: CASSPRQGTYEQYF
J gene: TRBJ2-5; D gene: TRBD1; clone size: -; V gene: TRBV5-1; CDR3 DNA: TGCGCCAGCAGCCCCTCCGCAAGAGACAGGGGGCAAGAGACCCAGTACTTC; CDR3 protein: CASSPSARDRGQETQYF
J gene: TRBJ1-1; D gene: -; clone size: -; V gene: TRBV7-2; CDR3 DNA: TGTGCCAGCAGCTTACCACTGAGATATACTGAAGCTTTCTTT; CDR3 protein: CASSLPLRYTEAFF
J gene: TRBJ2-3; D gene: TRBD2; clone size: few; V gene: TRBV4-1; CDR3 DNA: TGCGCCAGCAGCCTACAGGGGACTAGCGGGGTCCCGCTCACAGATACGCAGTATTTT; CDR3 protein: CASSLQGTSGVPLTDTQYF
J gene: TRBJ1-3; D gene: -; clone size: -; V gene: TRBV25-1; CDR3 DNA: TGTGCCAGCAGTGGGGACACGGGCTCTGGAAACACCATATATTTT; CDR3 protein: CASSGDTGSGNTIYF
J gene: TRBJ1-2; D gene: TRBD1; clone size: -; V gene: TRBV5-6; CDR3 DNA: TGTGCCAGCAGCCTGGGACAGGGAATCAACTATGGCTACACCTTC; CDR3 protein: CASSLGQGINYGYTF
J gene: TRBJ1-2; D gene: TRBD1; clone size: -; V gene: TRBV19; CDR3 DNA: TGTGCCAGTAGTACGGGACAGGGTGGTGGCTACACCTTC; CDR3 protein: CASSTGQGGGYTF
J gene: TRBJ1-2; D gene: -; clone size: -; V gene: TRBV7-9; CDR3 DNA: TGTTCCAGCAGCCAGGAAGATGGCTACACCTTC; CDR3 protein: CSSSQEDGYTF
J gene: TRBJ1-2; D gene: TRBD1; clone size: -; V gene: TRBV4-1; CDR3 DNA: TGCGCCAGCAGCCAGTTTGGGACAGGGGTAAACGACGGCTACACCTTC; CDR3 protein: CASSQFGTGVNDGYTF
J gene: TRBJ1-1; D gene: -; clone size: -; V gene: TRBV9; CDR3 DNA: TGTGCCAGCAGCCCAAGGGGAGGGTTAAGCACTGAAGCTTTCTTT; CDR3 protein: CASSPRGGLSTEAFF
J gene: TRBJ2-5; D gene: -; clone size: -; V gene: TRBV5-1; CDR3 DNA: TGCGCCAGCAGCCCGGACAGCTCAAGGATGGAGACCCAGTACTTC; CDR3 protein: CASSPDSSRMETQYF
J gene: TRBJ1-1; D gene: -; clone size: -; V gene: TRBV7-8; CDR3 DNA: TGTGCCAGCAGCTTAGTGAGCGGGCCTGAAGCTTTCTTT; CDR3 protein: CASSLVSGPEAFF
J gene: TRBJ2-7; D gene: TRBD1; clone size: -; V gene: TRBV10-1; CDR3 DNA: TGCGCCAGCAGCGGGACAGGGGACGAGCAGTACTTC; CDR3 protein: CASSGTGDEQYF
J gene: TRBJ2-5; D gene: -; clone size: -; V gene: TRBV9; CDR3 DNA: TGTGCCAGCAGCCTTGGGGGAGGCGGAGAGACCCAGTACTTC; CDR3 protein: CASSLGGGGETQYF
J gene: TRBJ1-2; D gene: -; clone size: -; V gene: TRBV6-5; CDR3 DNA: TGTGCCAGCAGTTTGTCCCAGTCCTATGGCTACACCTTC; CDR3 protein: CASSLSQSYGYTF
J gene: TRBJ1-2; D gene: TRBD1; clone size: -; V gene: TRBV9; CDR3 DNA: TGTGCCAGCAGCGTAACCCAGGGGGGTGGCTACACCTTC; CDR3 protein: CASSVTQGGGYTF
J gene: TRBJ1-5; D gene: -; clone size: -; V gene: TRBV2; CDR3 DNA: TGTGCCAGCAGACCACAGGGTTCAGGGCCCCAGCATTTT; CDR3 protein: CASRPQGSGPQHF
J gene: TRBJ1-5; D gene: TRBD1; clone size: once; V gene: TRBV30; CDR3 DNA: TGTGCCTGGAGTGTACCCGACAGGGGGAATCAGCCCCAGCATTTT; CDR3 protein: CAWSVPDRGNQPQHF
J gene: TRBJ2-2; D gene: -; clone size: -; V gene: TRBV5-1; CDR3 DNA: TGCGCCAGCAGCGTGACAGGGAACACCGGGGAGCTGTTTTTT; CDR3 protein: CASSVTGNTGELFF
J gene: TRBJ1-4; D gene: TRBD1; clone size: -; V gene: TRBV15; CDR3 DNA: TGTGCCACCAGCACCCCGACAGGGCCTAATGAAAAACTGTTTTTT; CDR3 protein: CATSTPTGPNEKLFF
J gene: TRBJ2-5; D gene: -; clone size: -; V gene: TRBV21-1; CDR3 DNA: TGTGCCAGCAGCACTGGACAGGAGGGATACCAAGAGACCCAGTACTTC; CDR3 protein: CASSTGQEGYQETQYF
J gene: TRBJ2-3; D gene: -; clone size: -; V gene: TRBV10-3; CDR3 DNA: TGTGCCATCGACATAGCGCAGTATTTT; CDR3 protein: CAIDIAQYF
J gene: TRBJ1-5; D gene: -; clone size: -; V gene: TRBV18; CDR3 DNA: TGTGCCAGCTCACCACTTTCAGACAATCAGCCCCAGCATTTT; CDR3 protein: CASSPLSDNQPQHF
J gene: TRBJ2-1; D gene: TRBD2; clone size: -; V gene: TRBV5-1; CDR3 DNA: TGCGCCAGCAGCCCCCGGGACTCGGGAGGCCACAATGAGCAGTTCTTC; CDR3 protein: CASSPRDSGGHNEQFF
J gene: TRBJ2-3; D gene: TRBD2; clone size: few; V gene: TRBV9; CDR3 DNA: TGTGCCAGCAGCGTAGAAGCGGGGGAAGGAGATACGCAGTATTTT; CDR3 protein: CASSVEAGEGDTQYF
J gene: TRBJ2-2; D gene: -; clone size: -; V gene: TRBV5-6; CDR3 DNA: TGTGCCAGCAGCCCCGGACAGAGGAACACCGGGGAGCTGTTTTTT; CDR3 protein: CASSPGQRNTGELFF
J gene: TRBJ2-7; D gene: TRBD1; clone size: once; V gene: TRBV29-1; CDR3 DNA: TGCAGCGTTGTTCTAGGGACAGGGAACTACGAGCAGTACTTC; CDR3 protein: CSVVLGTGNYEQYF
J gene: TRBJ1-2; D gene: -; clone size: -; V gene: TRBV4-3; CDR3 DNA: TGCGCCAGCGCCAGGACAGTTTCTAACTATGGCTACACCTTC; CDR3 protein: CASARTVSNYGYTF
J gene: TRBJ1-6; D gene: TRBD1; clone size: -; V gene: TRBV27; CDR3 DNA: TGTGCCAGCAAAGGGGGCTGGGGCAATTCACCCCTCCACTTT; CDR3 protein: CASKGGWGNSPLHF
J gene: TRBJ2-5; D gene: TRBD2; clone size: -; V gene: TRBV29-1; CDR3 DNA: TGCAGCGTTTTAGCGGGGGAGGAGACCCAGTACTTC; CDR3 protein: CSVLAGEETQYF
J gene: TRBJ1-2; D gene: -; clone size: once; V gene: TRBV18; CDR3 DNA: TGTGCCAGCTCACAAATGGACACAGGCGACTATGGCTACACCTTC; CDR3 protein: CASSQMDTGDYGYTF
J gene: TRBJ1-5; D gene: -; clone size: -; V gene: TRBV27; CDR3 DNA: TGTGCCAGCAGTTCCCAACGGGGCCTGTATGGGGGGATAAATCAGCCCCAGCATTTT; CDR3 protein: CASSSQRGLYGGINQPQHF
J gene: TRBJ1-3; D gene: TRBD1; clone size: -; V gene: TRBV2; CDR3 DNA: TGTGCCAGCAGTGCAGGGGGCTCTGGAAACACCATATATTTT; CDR3 protein: CASSAGGSGNTIYF
J gene: TRBJ2-7; D gene: TRBD2; clone size: -; V gene: TRBV7-9; CDR3 DNA: TGTGCCAGCAGCTTAGGAGGACTAGCGGGGGCCTACGAGCAGTACTTC; CDR3 protein: CASSLGGLAGAYEQYF
J gene: TRBJ1-5; D gene: TRBD1; clone size: once; V gene: TRBV6-6; CDR3 DNA: TGTGCCAGCAGACCCCCAGGGGGCTATCAGCCCCAGCATTTT; CDR3 protein: CASRPPGGYQPQHF
J gene: TRBJ1-3; D gene: -; clone size: -; V gene: TRBV7-9; CDR3 DNA: TGTGCCAGCAGCTCGACAATCACCATATATTTT; CDR3 protein: CASSSTITIYF
J gene: TRBJ2-1; D gene: TRBD2; clone size: once; V gene: TRBV5-4; CDR3 DNA: TGTGCCAGCAGCTTGGCGGGCGGGGGGCGCTCCTACAATGAGCAGTTCTTC; CDR3 protein: CASSLAGGGRSYNEQFF
J gene: TRBJ2-1; D gene: -; clone size: once; V gene: TRBV7-2; CDR3 DNA: TGTGCCAGCAGCTTACTTACACAGTTGCTCTTC; CDR3 protein: CASSLLTQLLF
J gene: TRBJ1-1; D gene: -; clone size: few; V gene: TRBV27; CDR3 DNA: TGTGCCAGCAGTTTAGCAGGGATGAACACTGAAGCTTTCTTT; CDR3 protein: CASSLAGMNTEAFF
J gene: TRBJ1-3; D gene: -; clone size: -; V gene: TRBV11-2; CDR3 DNA: TGTGCCAGCAGCAGCGGGCGGGGGCACAGCTCTGGAAACACCATATATTTT; CDR3 protein: CASSSGRGHSSGNTIYF
J gene: TRBJ1-2; D gene: TRBD1; clone size: -; V gene: TRBV7-2; CDR3 DNA: TGTGCCAGCAGCACCTTACAGGGGCCTAACTATGGCTACACCTTC; CDR3 protein: CASSTLQGPNYGYTF
J gene: TRBJ1-1; D gene: -; clone size: -; V gene: TRBV4-3; CDR3 DNA: TGCGCCAGCAGCCAACTACAGGGGAACACTGAAGCTTTCTTT; CDR3 protein: CASSQLQGNTEAFF
J gene: TRBJ1-1; D gene: -; clone size: -; V gene: TRBV7-8; CDR3 DNA: TGTGCCAGCAGCCTACGGACAGAGACTGAAGCTTTCTTT; CDR3 protein: CASSLRTETEAFF
J gene: TRBJ2-3; D gene: TRBD2; clone size: -; V gene: TRBV10-1; CDR3 DNA: TGCGCCAGCAGTGAGAAGACTAGCCTAGACGTTACGCAGTATTTT; CDR3 protein: CASSEKTSLDVTQYF
J gene: TRBJ1-3; D gene: TRBD1; clone size: -; V gene: TRBV5-1; CDR3 DNA: TGCGCCAGTAGGGCCGGGACAGGCGATGGAAACACCATATATTTT; CDR3 protein: CASRAGTGDGNTIYF
J gene: TRBJ2-7; D gene: -; clone size: -; V gene: TRBV6-5; CDR3 DNA: TGTGCCAGCAGTTCAGGGCCCGAGCAGTACTTC; CDR3 protein: CASSSGPEQYF
J gene: TRBJ1-4; D gene: TRBD1; clone size: -; V gene: TRBV7-2; CDR3 DNA: TGTGCCAGCAGCTTAGGATTCCCAGGGGGACGCGAAAAACTGTTTTTT; CDR3 protein: CASSLGFPGGREKLFF
J gene: TRBJ1-1; D gene: -; clone size: few; V gene: TRBV27; CDR3 DNA: TGTGCCAGCAGTTCAGGGAACACTGAAGCTTTCTTT; CDR3 protein: CASSSGNTEAFF